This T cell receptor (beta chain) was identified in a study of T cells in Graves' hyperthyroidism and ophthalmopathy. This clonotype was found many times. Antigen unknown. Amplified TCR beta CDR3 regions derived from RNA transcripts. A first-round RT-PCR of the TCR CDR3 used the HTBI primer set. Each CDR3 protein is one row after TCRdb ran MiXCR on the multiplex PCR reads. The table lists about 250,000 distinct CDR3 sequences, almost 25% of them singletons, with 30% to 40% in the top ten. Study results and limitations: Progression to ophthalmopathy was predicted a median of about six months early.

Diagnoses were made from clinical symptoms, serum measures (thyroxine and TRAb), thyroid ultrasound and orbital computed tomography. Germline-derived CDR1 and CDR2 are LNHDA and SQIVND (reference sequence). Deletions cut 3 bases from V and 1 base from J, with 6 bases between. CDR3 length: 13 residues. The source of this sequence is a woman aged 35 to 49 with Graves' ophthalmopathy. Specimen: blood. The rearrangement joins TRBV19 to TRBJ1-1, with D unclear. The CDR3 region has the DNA TGTGCCAGTAGTATCTCGGGGAACACTGAAGCTTTCTTT. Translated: CASSISGNTEAFF.